Listed here are 3 T cell receptor beta chains from one sample, sequenced in a study of blood T cell repertoires in COVID-19. Sequencing used immunoSEQ multiplex PCR; TCRdb keeps in-frame clones, though not all of them. In the table there are roughly 280,000 clones, 87% of which are singletons. Sequencing used peripheral blood. The origin of the receptors is a woman aged 45-65 years who had recovered from COVID-19.

The chain employs TRBV7-9 and TRBJ2-1, with a possible D match to TRBD2 (5 bases). CDR1 is SEHNR, CDR2 FQNEAQ, per germline (reference sequence). The CDR3 sequence is 14 residues long. The V end lost 8 bases, the J end lost 6 bases, and 17 bases lay between the germline ends. DNA of the CDR3: TGTGCCAGCCTAGACGGAGGAAGCGGCAATGAGCAGTTCTTC. Amino acids: CASLDGGSGNEQFF.

The V call is TRBV7-2, the J call TRBJ1-4; tentatively, D is TRBD1 (6 bases). The CDR3 covers 15 residues. Looked up from germline, CDR1 is SGHTA and CDR2 is FQGNSA. Trimming shortened V by 6 bases and J by 4 bases, and 15 bases separated the two germline ends. As DNA, the CDR3 is TGTGCCAGCAGTTACCAAGGGGGGGGTAATGAAAAACTGTTTTTT. Translation: CASSYQGGGNEKLFF.

The V gene is TRBV5-6, the J gene TRBJ2-7, with D perhaps matching TRBD2 (6 bases). The CDR3 covers 19 residues. CDR1 and CDR2 (germline): SGHDT, YYEEEE. Trimming took 0 bases from V and 0 from J, leaving 22 bases between them. This chain's CDR3 is CASSLEGLGRLPSSYEQYF. CDR3 nucleotide sequence: TGTGCCAGCAGCTTGGAGGGACTGGGGAGACTCCCCTCCTCCTACGAGCAGTACTTC.